The next 15 T cell receptor beta chains were all read from a single sample in a study of T cells after yellow fever vaccination. TCRdb passed the 5' RACE reads through MiXCR, listing each CDR3 protein once. The data show hundreds of thousands of distinct CDR3 sequences, over 15% seen once. Sample: PBMCs, taken 15 days after the yellow fever booster vaccination. Receptors were obtained from a young man who received the YFV17D yellow fever vaccine.

This clonotype was picked up a small number of times. This chain connects TRBV12-3 or TRBV12-4 to TRBJ2-7; D perhaps matches TRBD2 (6 bases). Between the trimmed V and J ends, which lost 10 bases and 5 bases, there was a span of 21 bases. The CDR3 consists of 14 residues. The CDR3 region has the DNA TGTGCCACCACCCTGGCTAGCGAGTGGAACGAGCAGTACTTC. This codes for CATTLASEWNEQYF.

This clonotype was recorded a few times. The rearrangement uses TRBV7-8 and TRBJ2-5; weak D call: TRBD2 (6 bases). Trimming stripped 5 bases from V and 4 bases from J, with 23 bases between. CDR1 and CDR2 from the germline V gene are SGHVS and FQNEAQ. There are 17 residues in the CDR3. The CDR3 loop is CASSPTGAGRGRETQYF. CDR3 DNA: TGTGCCAGCAGCCCAACTGGAGCGGGCCGCGGTCGAGAGACCCAGTACTTC.

V is TRBV20-1 and J is TRBJ2-3; 11 bases map to TRBD2. CDR1 is DFQATT, CDR2 SNEGSKA, per germline (reference sequence). J lost 8 bases, V lost 0 bases, and 13 bases had no gene match. The length of the CDR3 is 17 residues. CDR3 protein: CSARDQLAGALHTTQYF. The CDR3 coding sequence is TGCAGTGCTAGAGATCAACTAGCGGGAGCTCTCCATACTACGCAGTATTTT.

J is TRBJ2-3 and V is TRBV20-1, with D uncertain. Deletions cut 5 bases from V and 5 bases from J, with 14 bases between. Per germline, CDR1 DFQATT and CDR2 SNEGSKA (reference sequence). The CDR3 is made up of 13 amino acids. The CDR3 sequence is CSASRRDGDTQYF. The CDR3 region has the DNA TGCAGTGCTTCAAGACGCGACGGAGATACGCAGTATTTT.

This clonotype occurred a few times. The V and J genes are TRBV20-1 and TRBJ2-7, with TRBD1 as a possible D gene (6 bases). Germline V gene sequence: CDR1 DFQATT, CDR2 SNEGSKA (reference sequence). Trimming shortened V by 0 bases and J by 0 bases, and 12 bases separated the two germline ends. The CDR3 is 15 residues long. In DNA form, the CDR3 reads TGCAGTGCTAGAGATGGGACATACGTCTCCTACGAGCAGTACTTC. Translated, it gives CSARDGTYVSYEQYF.

This clonotype was seen a few times. V usage is TRBV5-1 and J usage is TRBJ2-2, with D tentatively TRBD2 (7 bases). Looked up from germline, CDR1 is SGHRS and CDR2 is YFSETQ. The CDR3 contains 17 residues. V was clipped by 4 bases and J by 4 bases, with 20 bases between them. The CDR3 DNA is TGCGCCAGCAGCCCCCGTGGGGGGGGGCCGGGCACCGGGGAGCTGTTTTTT. Its translation is CASSPRGGGPGTGELFF.

This clonotype turned up a few times. V gene TRBV4-3 combines with J gene TRBJ1-1; D ambiguous. Germline V gene lookup returns CDR1 LGHNA and CDR2 YSLEER. The CDR3 runs to 15 residues. The V and J ends lost 4 bases and 4 bases respectively, with 16 bases between them. The CDR3: CASSPTAAGRTEAFF. The CDR3 coding sequence is TGCGCCAGCAGCCCCACGGCGGCGGGTCGCACTGAAGCTTTCTTT.

V and J are TRBV7-9 and TRBJ2-5, with 8 nucleotides matching TRBD1. This CDR3 comprises 17 residues. Germline trimming cut 0 bases from V and 5 bases from J; bases unmatched to any gene: 11. Germline assignment: CDR1 SEHNR and CDR2 FQNEAQ (reference sequence). The CDR3 here is CASSLAELRQGLETQYF. CDR3 nucleotides: TGTGCCAGCAGCTTAGCTGAATTGAGACAGGGGTTGGAGACCCAGTACTTC.

This clonotype was picked up a small number of times. The chain recombines TRBV7-8 with TRBJ1-1; 7 positions match TRBD1. The CDR3 runs 15 residues. Germline CDR1 reads SGHVS; CDR2 reads FQNEAQ. With 1 base clipped from V and 2 bases from J, the junction kept 4 bases outside the gene matches. The CDR3 coding sequence is TGTGCCAGCAGCTTAGAGGGGGCGGGAAACACTGAAGCTTTCTTT. As protein: CASSLEGAGNTEAFF. Variable domain in full (rest from reference TRBV7-8 and TRBJ1-1): GAGVSQSPRYKVAKRGQDVALRCDPISGHVSLFWYQQALGQGPEFLTYFQNEAQLDKSGLPSDRFFAERPEGSVSTLKIQRTQQEDSAVYLCASSLEGAGNTEAFFGQGTRLTVV.

This clonotype was seen repeatedly, ten times or more. The rearrangement uses TRBV28 and TRBJ2-5; 16 positions match TRBD2. This CDR3 is 17 amino acids long. CDR1 and CDR2 (germline): MDHEN, SYDVKM. With V trimmed by 6 bases and J by 6 bases, 10 bases remained unmatched. CDR3: CASSLKGLAGGVKTQYF. Written as DNA, the CDR3 is TGTGCCAGCAGCCTCAAGGGACTAGCGGGAGGGGTAAAGACCCAGTACTTC.

The chain carries TRBV5-1 and TRBJ2-2; D not certain. The germline V gene encodes CDR1 SGHRS and CDR2 YFSETQ. V lost 1 base to trimming and J lost 9 bases, with 16 bases between them. The CDR3 covers 15 residues. The CDR3 protein is CASSLNFDVGRELFF. CDR3 DNA: TGCGCCAGCAGCTTGAATTTCGACGTGGGAAGGGAGCTGTTTTTT.

The gene calls are TRBV4-2 and TRBJ1-1, with 7 bases lining up with TRBD1. The V and J ends lost 5 bases and 0 bases, in that order; junction bases with no gene match: 12. The germline V gene encodes CDR1 LGHNA and CDR2 YNFKEQ. The CDR3 spans 17 residues. CDR3 in amino acids: CASSSPRTGYMNTEAFF. CDR3 in DNA: TGTGCCAGCAGCTCCCCCCGGACAGGATATATGAACACTGAAGCTTTCTTT.

The V and J genes are TRBV28 and TRBJ2-3; TRBD1 is a possible D gene (5 bases). This CDR3 contains 13 residues. Germline V gene lookup returns CDR1 MDHEN and CDR2 SYDVKM. With 4 bases removed from V and 5 bases from J, the gap between germline ends came to 10 bases. CDR3 protein: CASSYNRLDTQYF. In DNA form, the CDR3 reads TGTGCCAGCAGTTACAACAGGTTAGATACGCAGTATTTT. The full variable domain, completed using reference TRBV28 and TRBJ2-3, is DVKVTQSSRYLVKRTGEKVFLECVQDMDHENMFWYRQDPGLGLRLIYFSYDVKMKEKGDIPEGYSVSREKKERFSLILESASTNQTSMYLCASSYNRLDTQYFGPGTRLTVL.

The V call is TRBV5-1, the J call TRBJ2-1, with 7 positions matching TRBD1. V gave up 3 bases and J gave up 8 bases; unmatched junction bases: 11. The CDR3 is 15 amino acids. Germline V gives CDR1 SGHRS, CDR2 YFSETQ. This CDR3 is CASSSKVDRVDEQFF. The CDR3, as DNA: TGCGCCAGCAGCTCAAAGGTCGACAGGGTTGATGAGCAGTTCTTC.

This clonotype was picked up one time. At one of its ends the junction is not consistent with the germline gene, which may arise from a read error. The chain is built from TRBV11-1 and TRBJ2-4; tentative D call: TRBD2 (6 bases). Germline V gene data show CDR1 as SGHAT and CDR2 as FQDESV (reference sequence). The CDR3 runs 18 residues. The chain's CDR3 is CASSLAIPGQLAKNIQYF. The DNA of the CDR3 is TGTGCCAGCAGCCTAGCGATACCTGGACAACTAGCCAAAAACATTCAGTACTTC.